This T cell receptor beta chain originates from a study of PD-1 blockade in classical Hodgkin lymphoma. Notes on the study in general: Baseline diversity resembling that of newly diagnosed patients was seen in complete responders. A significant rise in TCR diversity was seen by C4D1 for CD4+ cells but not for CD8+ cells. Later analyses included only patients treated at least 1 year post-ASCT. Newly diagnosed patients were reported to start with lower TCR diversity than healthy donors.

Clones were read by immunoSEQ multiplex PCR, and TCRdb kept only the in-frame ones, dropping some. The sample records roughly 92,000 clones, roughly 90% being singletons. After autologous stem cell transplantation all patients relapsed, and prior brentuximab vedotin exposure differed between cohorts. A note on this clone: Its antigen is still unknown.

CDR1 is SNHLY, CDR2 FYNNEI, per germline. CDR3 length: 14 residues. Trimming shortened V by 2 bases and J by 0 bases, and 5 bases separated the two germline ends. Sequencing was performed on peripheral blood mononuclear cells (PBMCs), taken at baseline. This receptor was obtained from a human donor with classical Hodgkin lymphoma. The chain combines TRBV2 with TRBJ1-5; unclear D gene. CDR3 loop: CASSEQISNQPQHF. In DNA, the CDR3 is TGTGCCAGCAGTGAACAGATTAGCAATCAGCCCCAGCATTTT.